This T cell receptor beta chain was recorded in a study of cytomegalovirus exposure and HLA in healthy donors. General study results and limits: A later analysis linked a missense DCLRE1C variant to TCR beta V- and J-gene trimming. Later analysis showed most CMV-associated TCR beta chains appearing HLA-restricted.

As to this clone: Its target is unknown.

The PCR employed 60 Vbeta primers together with 13 Jbeta primers. Using immunoSEQ multiplex PCR, the repertoire was profiled, and TCRdb retains in-frame clones only, with some absent. The sample records about 200,000 clones, around 74% being singletons. V was pared by 0 bases and J by 1 base, with 9 bases between. The CDR3 sequence is 16 residues long. CDR1 and CDR2 (germline): MNHEY, SVGAGI. The sequencing sample was made of PBMCs. This rearrangement joins TRBV6-5 to TRBJ2-2; the D gene is possibly TRBD1 (6 bases). This sequence was found in a girl aged 5-17 years in good health and CMV-seropositive. The CDR3 is CASSYSGRGNTGELFF. Here the CDR3 DNA reads TGTGCCAGCAGTTACTCTGGCAGGGGGAACACCGGGGAGCTGTTTTTT.